The 13 T cell receptor beta chains in this list originate from one sample, sequenced in a study of shared clonotypes between healthy human individuals. Method: immunoSEQ multiplex PCR; TCRdb's copy keeps in-frame clones and lacks some. The sample lists around 510,000 clones; 95% to 97% were seen once. Sequences were obtained from naive CD4+ T cells sorted from blood. Stated subset: CD45RA+ positively selected. These receptor sequences come from a woman in her 30s in good health.

The sample holds one count of this clone. V is TRBV7-6 and J is TRBJ2-1; 7 bases map to TRBD1. The CDR3 sequence is 14 residues long. The germline CDR1 and CDR2 sequences are SGHVS and FNYEAQ. V gave up 6 bases and J gave up 7 bases; unmatched junction bases: 9. In DNA, the CDR3 is TGTGCCAGCAGTCGACGCACAGGGGCGAATGAGCAGTTCTTC. Translated: CASSRRTGANEQFF.

The V and J genes are TRBV28 and TRBJ2-3, with a weak D call TRBD2 (6 bases). The germline V gene has CDR1 MDHEN and CDR2 SYDVKM. V lost 2 bases to trimming and J lost 1 base, with 16 bases between them. CDR3 length: 17 residues. The CDR3 DNA reads TGTGCCAGCAGTTTACCCCGAGTAGCGGATGGCACAGATACGCAGTATTTT. It codes for CASSLPRVADGTDTQYF.

This chain links TRBV19 with TRBJ1-1; D call uncertain. Germline loops: CDR1 LNHDA, CDR2 SQIVND (reference sequence). V was shortened by 4 bases and J by 0 bases, with 6 bases between the two germline ends. The CDR3 sequence is 13 residues long. The CDR3 DNA follows: TGTGCCAGTAGTACCTCCCTGAACACTGAAGCTTTCTTT. It codes for CASSTSLNTEAFF.

The rearrangement links TRBV10-3 to TRBJ2-5, with D maybe TRBD1 (5 bases). V lost 7 bases to trimming and J lost 4 bases, with 16 bases between them. Per germline, CDR1 ENHRY and CDR2 SYGVKD. The CDR3 runs to 14 residues. The CDR3 loop is CAIKRTTDGETQYF. The CDR3, as DNA: TGTGCCATCAAGAGGACGACAGACGGAGAGACCCAGTACTTC.

The table lists this clone with a count of one. This sequence joins TRBV4-2 and TRBJ2-5; 7 bases match TRBD2. After removal of 0 bases from V and 5 bases from J, the junction contained 6 bases not matched to a gene. The CDR3 length is 15 residues. Germline V CDR1 and CDR2: LGHNA, YNFKEQ. Written as DNA, the CDR3 is TGTGCCAGCAGCCAAGACGGAAGGGGAGGGGAGACCCAGTACTTC. Amino acids: CASSQDGRGGETQYF.

This sequence joins TRBV6-1 and TRBJ1-6; D remains unclear. V gave up 2 bases and J gave up 9 bases, with 11 bases separating them. Germline values: CDR1 MNHNS, CDR2 SASEGT. CDR3 length: 14 amino acids. In DNA form, the CDR3 reads TGTGCCAGCAGTGAAACCGACCGGCCTTCACCCCTCCACTTT. It specifies CASSETDRPSPLHF.

The chain employs TRBV5-1 and TRBJ2-3; 9 bases fit TRBD2. V lost 4 bases, J lost 9 bases, and 21 bases stayed unmatched. This CDR3 has 18 amino acids. The germline CDR1 and CDR2 sequences are SGHRS and YFSETQ. CDR3 residues: CASSTTSPTSGILETQYF. The DNA for the CDR3 is TGCGCCAGCAGCACAACTAGCCCGACTAGCGGTATCTTGGAGACGCAGTATTTT.

J is TRBJ1-1 and V is TRBV15; the D is unclear. The CDR3 consists of 13 residues. Germline CDR1 and CDR2: LNHNV and YYDKDF (reference sequence). Trimming removed 9 bases from V and 1 base from J, with 12 bases in between. The CDR3 protein is CATENSTNTEAFF. The CDR3 DNA reads as TGTGCCACGGAAAACAGTACGAACACTGAAGCTTTCTTT.

The V and J genes are TRBV6-5 and TRBJ2-7; a possible D gene is TRBD1 (7 bases). V was cut by 8 bases and J by 1 base, with 15 bases left in between. Germline values: CDR1 MNHEY, CDR2 SVGAGI. The CDR3 has 14 residues. CDR3 in amino acids: CASAPRGVSYEQYF. The CDR3 bases are TGTGCCAGCGCCCCCAGGGGGGTGTCCTACGAGCAGTACTTC.

In its sample, this clone was seen a few times. The V gene is TRBV28, the J gene TRBJ2-7; 8 bases are a match to TRBD2. Trimming took 2 bases from V and 7 from J; bases not matched to a gene: 7. The CDR3 length is 14 residues. Germline V lookup: CDR1 MDHEN, CDR2 SYDVKM. The CDR3 is CASSLVAGSWEQYF. CDR3 nucleotides: TGTGCCAGCAGTTTAGTAGCGGGAAGTTGGGAGCAGTACTTC.

The V gene is TRBV5-4, the J gene TRBJ2-5; D uncertain. The CDR3 sequence is 11 residues long. Germline CDR1 and CDR2: SGHNT and YYREEE (reference sequence). V shed 0 bases and J shed 11 bases, with 8 bases lying between them. This CDR3 reads CASSLEGEQYF. DNA for the CDR3: TGTGCCAGCAGCTTGGAAGGAGAGCAGTACTTC.

The chain uses TRBV25-1 and TRBJ2-7; D possibly corresponds to TRBD1 (6 bases). The CDR3 length is 15 residues. Germline values: CDR1 MGHDK, CDR2 SYGVNS. V lost 8 bases, J lost 2 bases, and 19 bases lay in between. The chain's CDR3 is CASVRTGDNTYEQYF. In nucleotides, the CDR3 is TGTGCCAGCGTACGAACCGGGGACAACACCTACGAGCAGTACTTC.

The chain combines TRBV7-2 with TRBJ2-2; D gene unclear. The CDR3 is 16 residues long. Per the germline V gene, CDR1 is SGHTA and CDR2 is FQGNSA. V lost 7 bases and J 2 bases, leaving 17 bases between the germline ends. The CDR3 bases are TGTGCCAGCACCCACCTGAGCGTGGGTAACACCGGGGAGCTGTTTTTT. Protein sequence: CASTHLSVGNTGELFF.